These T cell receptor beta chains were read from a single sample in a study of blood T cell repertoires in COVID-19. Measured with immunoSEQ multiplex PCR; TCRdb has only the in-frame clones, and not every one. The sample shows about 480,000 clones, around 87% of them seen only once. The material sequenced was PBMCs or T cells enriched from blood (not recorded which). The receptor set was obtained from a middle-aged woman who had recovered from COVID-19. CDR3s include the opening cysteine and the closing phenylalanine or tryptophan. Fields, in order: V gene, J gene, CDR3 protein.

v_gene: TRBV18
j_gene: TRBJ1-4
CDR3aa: CASHGQGTNEKLFF

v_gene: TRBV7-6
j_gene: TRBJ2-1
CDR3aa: CASSSLLAAHYNEQFF

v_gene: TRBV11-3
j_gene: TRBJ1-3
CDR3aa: CASSLTGASGNTIYF

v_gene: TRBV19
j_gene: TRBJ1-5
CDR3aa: CASSIDQGRGRSNQPQHF

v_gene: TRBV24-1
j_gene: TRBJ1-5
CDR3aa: CATSARQGNQPQHF

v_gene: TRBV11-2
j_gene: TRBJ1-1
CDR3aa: CASSLTGDTEAFF

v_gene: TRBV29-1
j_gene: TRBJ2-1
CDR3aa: CSVVYRANEQFF

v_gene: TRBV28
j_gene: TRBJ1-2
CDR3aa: CASSPLTGAGGYTF

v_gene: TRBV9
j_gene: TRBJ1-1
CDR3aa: CASSPRDRDTEAFF

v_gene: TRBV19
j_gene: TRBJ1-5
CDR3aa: CASSINRWDRTKPQHF

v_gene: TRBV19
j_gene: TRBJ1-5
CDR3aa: CASSIAAGNTQHF

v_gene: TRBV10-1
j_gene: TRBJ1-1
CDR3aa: CASSESPGNTEAFF

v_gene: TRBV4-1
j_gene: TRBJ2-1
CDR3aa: CASSRKQNLYNEQFF

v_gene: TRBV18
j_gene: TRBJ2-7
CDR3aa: CASSPGADTYEQYF

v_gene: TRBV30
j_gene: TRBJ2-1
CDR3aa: CAWWPGLAYNEQFF

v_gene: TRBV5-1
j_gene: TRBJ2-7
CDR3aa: CASSSGGLAGGPYEQYF

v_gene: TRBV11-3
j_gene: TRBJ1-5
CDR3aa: CASSLGRVNQPQHF

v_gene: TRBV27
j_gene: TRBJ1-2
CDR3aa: CASSFPGNYGYTF

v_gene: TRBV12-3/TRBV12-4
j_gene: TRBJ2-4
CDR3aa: CASRHPGTEVYF

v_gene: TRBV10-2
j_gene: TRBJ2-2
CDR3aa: CASSWTQNTGELFF

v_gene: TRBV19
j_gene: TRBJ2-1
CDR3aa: CASSMRAGGLQEGNEQFF

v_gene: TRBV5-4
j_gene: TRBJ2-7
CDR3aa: CASSYPSGGNSYEQYF

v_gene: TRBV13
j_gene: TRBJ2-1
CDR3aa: CASSLAGAYNEQFF

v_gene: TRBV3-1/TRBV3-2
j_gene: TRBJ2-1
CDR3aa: CASSQARVGNEQFF

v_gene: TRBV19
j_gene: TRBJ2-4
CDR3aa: CASSMGLAGVIVKNIQYF

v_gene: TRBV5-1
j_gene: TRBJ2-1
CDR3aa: CASSLEVSGRVYNEQFF

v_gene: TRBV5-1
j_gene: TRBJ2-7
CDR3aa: CASSPAGYEQYF

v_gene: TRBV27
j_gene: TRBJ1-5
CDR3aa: CASSRTGGVQPQHF

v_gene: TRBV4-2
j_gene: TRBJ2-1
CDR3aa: CASSQDGRAYNEQFF

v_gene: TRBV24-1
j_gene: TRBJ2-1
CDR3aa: CATSLRREAPRVSYNEQFF

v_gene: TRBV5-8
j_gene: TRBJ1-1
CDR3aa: CASSLAGQWGGTEAFF

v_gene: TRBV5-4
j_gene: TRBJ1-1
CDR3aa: CASSRGGQGIGAFF

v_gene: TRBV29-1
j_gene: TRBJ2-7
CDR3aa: CSVAGLDGLREQYF

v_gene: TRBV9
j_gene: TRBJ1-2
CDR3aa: CASSVEPGQGIYGYTF

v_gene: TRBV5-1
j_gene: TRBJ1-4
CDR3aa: CASSPDRGDNEKLFF

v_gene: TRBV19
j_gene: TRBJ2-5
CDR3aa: CASSPTSGHQETQYF

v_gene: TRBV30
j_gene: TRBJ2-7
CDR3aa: CAWSAGYNKQYF

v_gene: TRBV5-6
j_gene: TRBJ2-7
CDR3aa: CASSLTGLAGVGEQYF

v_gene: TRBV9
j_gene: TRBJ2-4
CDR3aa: CASSPGGSVAKNIQYF

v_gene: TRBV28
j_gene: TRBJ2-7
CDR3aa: CASSWRYEQYF

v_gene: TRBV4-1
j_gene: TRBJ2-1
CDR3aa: CASSQALAGAYNEQFF

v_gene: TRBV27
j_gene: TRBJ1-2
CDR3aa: CASSWAGGYGYTF

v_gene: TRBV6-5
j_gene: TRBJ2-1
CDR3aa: CASTKSSYNEQFF